These T cell receptor beta chains were read from a single sample in a study of blood T cell repertoires in COVID-19. Measured with immunoSEQ multiplex PCR; TCRdb has only the in-frame clones, and not every one. Of 150,000 or so clones in the sample, approximately 84% are singletons; the top ten hold over 20%. The sample was peripheral blood. The receptors shown here come from a woman of 80 years or more with acute or convalescent COVID-19. Both conserved end residues are part of each CDR3. Fields, in order: V gene, J gene, D gene, clone size, CDR3 protein, CDR3 DNA. A D gene is named only where the DNA matches it firmly. Rows may omit the clone size; those that give it use once, few, many or a size class.

>TRBV12-5|TRBJ2-7|TRBD1|once
CASGLVQGVTYEQYF
TGTGCTAGTGGTTTGGTACAGGGGGTGACCTACGAGCAGTACTTC
>TRBV24-1|TRBJ1-1|TRBD1|-
CATSPTGGTEAFF
TGTGCCACCAGCCCGACAGGGGGCACTGAAGCTTTCTTT
>TRBV30|TRBJ2-7|TRBD1|-
CAWTKTGAHYEQYF
TGTGCCTGGACAAAGACAGGGGCACACTACGAGCAGTACTTC
>TRBV4-1|TRBJ2-1|TRBD1|-
CASSQGTGSGTGRNEQFF
TGCGCCAGCAGCCAGGGTACAGGGTCCGGGACAGGGAGGAATGAGCAGTTCTTC
>TRBV6-5|TRBJ1-2|-|-
CASSYSQGSSNYGYTF
TGTGCCAGCAGTTACTCGCAGGGGAGCTCTAACTATGGCTACACCTTC
>TRBV29-1|TRBJ2-2|-|-
CSVVGVHTGELFF
TGCAGCGTCGTGGGAGTGCACACCGGGGAGCTGTTTTTT
>TRBV5-5|TRBJ2-3|TRBD2|-
CASSLAPLGGGTTDTQYF
TGTGCCAGCAGCTTGGCCCCCCTCGGGGGAGGGACCACAGATACGCAGTATTTT
>TRBV5-1|TRBJ2-5|TRBD1|-
CASSPGTGEQETQYF
TGCGCCAGCAGCCCCGGGACAGGGGAACAAGAGACCCAGTACTTC
>TRBV19|TRBJ2-7|TRBD2|-
CASSSGTSPYEQYF
TGTGCCAGTTCATCCGGGACTAGCCCCTACGAGCAGTACTTC
>TRBV6-2/TRBV6-3|TRBJ2-3|TRBD2|few
CASSYSISLAGGNTQYF
TGTGCCAGCAGTTACTCGATCTCACTAGCGGGAGGAAATACGCAGTATTTT
>TRBV6-1|TRBJ1-1|-|-
CASSEAWVGAFF
TGTGCCAGCAGTGAAGCATGGGTGGGCGCTTTCTTT
>TRBV29-1|TRBJ2-5|TRBD1|-
CSVEFGTGGGETQYF
TGCAGCGTTGAATTCGGGACAGGGGGCGGGGAGACCCAGTACTTC
>TRBV29-1|TRBJ2-1|-|-
CSVDPLAAGSSYNEQFF
TGCAGCGTTGATCCCCTTGCCGCGGGAAGCTCCTACAATGAGCAGTTCTTC
>TRBV28|TRBJ2-3|TRBD2|-
CASSWTRSTDTQYF
TGTGCCAGCAGCTGGACTAGGAGCACAGATACGCAGTATTTT
>TRBV10-3|TRBJ2-7|-|-
CAISEGRMGYEQYF
TGTGCCATCAGTGAAGGCAGGATGGGCTACGAGCAGTACTTC
>TRBV19|TRBJ2-2|-|-
CASSMGQRWTGELFF
TGTGCCAGTAGTATGGGGCAGAGATGGACCGGGGAGCTGTTTTTT
>TRBV7-2|TRBJ2-2|TRBD1|few
CASSFTGGYTGELFF
TGTGCCAGCAGCTTCACAGGGGGCTACACCGGGGAGCTGTTTTTT
>TRBV7-2|TRBJ1-5|TRBD1|-
CASSSTGVNQPQHF
TGTGCCAGCAGCTCAACAGGGGTCAATCAGCCCCAGCATTTT
>TRBV2|TRBJ1-5|TRBD1|-
CASSDMGQDNQPQHF
TGTGCCAGCAGTGATATGGGACAGGACAATCAGCCCCAGCATTTT
>TRBV24-1|TRBJ2-2|-|-
CATSDSGQSNTGELFF
TGTGCCACCAGTGATAGCGGACAGTCGAACACCGGGGAGCTGTTTTTT
>TRBV11-2|TRBJ2-1|TRBD2|-
CASSGRTSATYNEQFF
TGTGCCAGCAGCGGACGGACTAGCGCCACCTACAATGAGCAGTTCTTC
>TRBV9|TRBJ2-4|-|once
CASSALTSSGIQYF
TGTGCCAGCAGCGCCCTGACTTCCTCGGGCATTCAGTACTTC
>TRBV6-4|TRBJ2-7|TRBD2|-
CASSAVAGPHEQYF
TGTGCCAGCAGTGCCGTAGCGGGACCCCACGAGCAGTACTTC
>TRBV18|TRBJ1-1|TRBD1|-
CASSQTRGEEAFF
TGTGCCAGCTCACAGACCAGGGGGGAAGAAGCTTTCTTT
>TRBV4-1|TRBJ2-5|TRBD2|-
CASSPRILGLAGEETQYF
TGCGCCAGCAGCCCCCGGATACTGGGACTAGCGGGAGAAGAGACCCAGTACTTC
>TRBV3-1/TRBV3-2|TRBJ2-3|TRBD2|-
CASSQAGLASSDTQYF
TGTGCCAGCAGCCAAGCGGGACTAGCATCGTCAGATACGCAGTATTTT
>TRBV18|TRBJ1-6|-|-
CASSPATVNSPLHF
TGTGCCAGCTCACCCGCGACAGTTAATTCACCCCTCCACTTT
>TRBV2|TRBJ2-1|-|few
CASSVVLHEQFF
TGTGCCAGCAGTGTAGTACTACATGAGCAGTTCTTC
>TRBV5-1|TRBJ1-2|-|once
CASSADSGYGYTF
TGCGCCAGCAGCGCTGACAGTGGCTATGGCTACACCTTC
>TRBV27|TRBJ1-4|-|-
CASSRWSSTNEKLFF
TGTGCCAGCAGCCGATGGAGCTCAACTAATGAAAAACTGTTTTTT
>TRBV27|TRBJ1-1|-|-
CASSHPRGTNTEAFF
TGTGCCAGCAGTCACCCCCGGGGAACTAACACTGAAGCTTTCTTT
>TRBV7-2|TRBJ1-1|-|few
CASRRKQGYDTEAFF
TGTGCCAGCAGGCGCAAACAGGGTTACGACACTGAAGCTTTCTTT
>TRBV20-1|TRBJ1-2|-|-
CSASYGYTF
TGCAGTGCCAGCTATGGCTACACCTTC
>TRBV18|TRBJ2-5|-|few
CASSLLRSGQETQYF
TGTGCCAGCTCACTCCTCCGGAGCGGACAAGAGACCCAGTACTTC
>TRBV7-9|TRBJ1-1|TRBD1|-
CASSLGQGTAFF
TGTGCCAGCAGCTTAGGACAGGGAACGGCTTTCTTT
>TRBV2|TRBJ1-1|-|-
CASSEQRWTEAFF
TGTGCCAGCAGTGAACAGAGGTGGACTGAAGCTTTCTTT
>TRBV5-6|TRBJ2-1|TRBD2|-
CASQRWTRPAHNEQFF
TGTGCCAGCCAACGTTGGACTAGACCCGCCCACAATGAGCAGTTCTTC
>TRBV11-2|TRBJ2-7|TRBD2|-
CASSYVSGGLYEQYF
TGTGCCAGCAGCTACGTTAGCGGGGGCCTCTACGAGCAGTACTTC
>TRBV10-1|TRBJ1-1|-|-
CALNQRPPMNTEAFF
TGCGCCCTGAACCAGAGGCCGCCCATGAACACTGAAGCTTTCTTT
>TRBV7-9|TRBJ1-1|-|-
CASSARDGTEAFF
TGTGCCAGCAGCGCCAGGGATGGCACTGAAGCTTTCTTT
>TRBV13|TRBJ2-1|TRBD2|-
CASSLEASGRGEQFF
TGTGCCAGCAGCTTAGAGGCTAGCGGGAGGGGTGAGCAGTTCTTC
>TRBV19|TRBJ1-2|-|-
CASSMGGVLYGYTF
TGTGCCAGTAGTATGGGCGGGGTCCTCTATGGCTACACCTTC
>TRBV7-2|TRBJ1-1|TRBD1|-
CASSLEGNRGPTEAFF
TGTGCCAGCAGCTTGGAGGGCAACAGGGGGCCTACTGAAGCTTTCTTT
>TRBV2|TRBJ2-3|TRBD1|-
CATLDRGRSTDTQYF
TGTGCCACCCTGGACAGGGGGCGAAGCACAGATACGCAGTATTTT
>TRBV27|TRBJ1-1|TRBD1|-
CASSWTGGLTEAFF
TGTGCCAGCAGTTGGACAGGGGGTCTTACTGAAGCTTTCTTT
>TRBV7-9|TRBJ1-2|-|-
CASSLTGSYGYTF
TGTGCCAGCAGCTTAACAGGGAGCTATGGCTACACCTTC
>TRBV5-4|TRBJ2-7|TRBD2|-
CASSSGSGGSRYEQYF
TGTGCCAGCAGCTCGGGTTCAGGCGGGAGTAGATACGAGCAGTACTTC
>TRBV10-1|TRBJ2-1|TRBD2|-
CASSLGGLASNEQFF
TGCGCCAGCAGCCTGGGAGGACTAGCGAGCAATGAGCAGTTCTTC
>TRBV13|TRBJ2-2|-|-
CASSDQTVTGELFF
TGTGCCAGCAGCGACCAAACAGTGACCGGGGAGCTGTTTTTT
>TRBV3-1/TRBV3-2|TRBJ2-4|-|-
CASSQAQEEGIQYF
TGTGCCAGCAGCCAAGCACAGGAGGAGGGCATTCAGTACTTC
>TRBV5-1|TRBJ1-1|-|-
CASTKGDNTEAFF
TGCGCCAGCACTAAAGGAGATAACACTGAAGCTTTCTTT
>TRBV30|TRBJ2-5|TRBD1|-
CAWIPWTGETQYF
TGTGCCTGGATCCCTTGGACAGGGGAGACCCAGTACTTC
>TRBV11-3|TRBJ2-1|TRBD2|-
CASSTNHPLAGVGEQFF
TGTGCCAGCAGCACCAATCACCCACTAGCGGGAGTCGGTGAGCAGTTCTTC
>TRBV7-9|TRBJ1-2|-|once
CASTPGVGYTF
TGTGCCAGCACCCCTGGAGTTGGCTACACCTTC
>TRBV10-2|TRBJ2-1|TRBD1|once
CASREGGVWSSYNEQFF
TGCGCCAGCAGGGAAGGGGGCGTGTGGTCTTCTTACAATGAGCAGTTCTTC
>TRBV19|TRBJ2-2|-|-
CASSRMEGLTGELFF
TGTGCCAGTAGTCGGATGGAGGGTCTAACCGGGGAGCTGTTTTTT